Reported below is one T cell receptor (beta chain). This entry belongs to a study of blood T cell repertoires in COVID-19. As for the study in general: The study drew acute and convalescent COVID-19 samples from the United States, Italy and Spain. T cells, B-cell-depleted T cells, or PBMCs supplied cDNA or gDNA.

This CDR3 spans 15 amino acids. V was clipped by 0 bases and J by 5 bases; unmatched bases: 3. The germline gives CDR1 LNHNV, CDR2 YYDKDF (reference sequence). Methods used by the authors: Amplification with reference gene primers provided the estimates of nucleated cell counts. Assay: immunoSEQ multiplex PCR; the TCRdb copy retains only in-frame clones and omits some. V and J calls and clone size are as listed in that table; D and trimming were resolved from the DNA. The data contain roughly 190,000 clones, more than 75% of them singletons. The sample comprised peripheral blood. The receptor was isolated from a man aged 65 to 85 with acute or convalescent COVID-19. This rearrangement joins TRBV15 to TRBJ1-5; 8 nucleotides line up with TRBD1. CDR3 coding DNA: TGTGCCACCAGCAGAGACGTACAGGGGGATCAGCCCCAGCATTTT. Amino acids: CATSRDVQGDQPQHF.